Presented here are 22 T cell receptor beta chains from one specimen sequenced in a study of T cell responses to AZD1222 COVID-19 vaccine. The method was immunoSEQ multiplex PCR; TCRdb's version includes in-frame clones alone and lacks a portion of them. The data show roughly 45,000 clones, approximately 80% seen once. The material sequenced was peripheral blood, taken on day 0 of AZD1222 vaccination. The receptors stem from an adult in good health.

This clone was seen only once. The chain uses TRBV7-9 and TRBJ2-3, with D perhaps TRBD1 or TRBD2 (6 bases each). V gave up 5 bases and J gave up 9 bases, with 18 bases separating them. Germline CDR1 and CDR2: SEHNR and FQNEAQ (reference sequence). The CDR3 has 14 amino acids. CDR3 bases: TGTGCCAGCAGCGCGCGGGACACCCGATCGACGCAGTATTTT. This sequence encodes CASSARDTRSTQYF.

This clone is categorized as medium-sized (0.01 to 0.1%). J is TRBJ2-5 and V is TRBV6-2 or TRBV6-3; possible D gene TRBD2, 6 bases. CDR1 is MNHEY and CDR2 is SVGEGT in the germline V gene. V was clipped by 5 bases and J by 7 bases, with 11 bases between them. The CDR3 is 12 residues long. DNA for the CDR3: TGTGCCAGCAGTGCTAGCGAACTGACCCAGTACTTC. Its translation is CASSASELTQYF.

V and J are TRBV19 and TRBJ1-2, with a weak D call TRBD1 (5 bases). With 1 base removed from V and 6 bases from J, the gap between germline ends came to 12 bases. The CDR3 loop spans 14 amino acids. From germline, CDR1 is LNHDA and CDR2 SQIVND (reference sequence). CDR3 amino acids: CASSIGGIPDGYTF. The DNA of the CDR3 is TGTGCCAGTAGTATAGGGGGCATCCCCGATGGCTACACCTTC.

This chain joins TRBV3-1 (or the pseudogene TRBV3-2) and TRBJ2-4; no firm D call. Between the trimmed V and J ends, which lost 4 bases and 0 bases, there was a span of 4 bases. Germline CDR1 reads LGHDT; CDR2 reads YNNKEL (reference sequence). The length of the CDR3 is 13 residues. CDR3 loop: CASSPQAKNIQYF. In DNA, the CDR3 is TGTGCCAGCAGCCCCCAAGCCAAAAACATTCAGTACTTC.

The genes are TRBV15 and TRBJ2-2; 7 bases are shared with TRBD2. This CDR3 has 16 amino acids. V was pared by 1 base and J by 0 bases, with 2 bases of the junction left unmatched. The germline V gene has CDR1 LNHNV and CDR2 YYDKDF (reference sequence). The CDR3 bases are TGTGCCACCAGCAGAGGGGACTACACGAACACCGGGGAGCTGTTTTTT. Amino acids: CATSRGDYTNTGELFF.

This clone was counted a single time. The chain links TRBV6-5 to TRBJ1-2, with D perhaps TRBD1 (6 bases). The ends were cut back, 5 bases at V and 4 bases at J, with 17 bases in the middle. Germline CDR1 is MNHEY and CDR2 is SVGAGI. The CDR3 extends over 15 amino acids. The CDR3 DNA follows: TGTGCCAGCAGTAGAACAGGGTATTTGGGCTATGGCTACACCTTC. It yields the protein CASSRTGYLGYGYTF.

This chain links TRBV28 with TRBJ2-1; the D gene is possibly TRBD1 (5 bases). CDR3 length equals 14 residues. V lost 6 bases and J 6 bases, leaving 15 bases between the germline ends. Germline-derived CDR1 and CDR2 are MDHEN and SYDVKM. The CDR3 is CASRGTLGANEQFF. The CDR3, as DNA: TGTGCCAGCAGGGGCACCTTAGGGGCCAATGAGCAGTTCTTC.

CDR3 region: CASSPRPLTQETQYF. CDR3 in DNA: TGTGCCAGCTCACCACGTCCCCTAACCCAAGAGACCCAGTACTTC. The chain combines TRBV18 with TRBJ2-5; no firm D call. The CDR3 has 15 amino acids. In germline, CDR1 is KGHSH, CDR2 LQKENI. Trimming shortened V by 1 base and J by 1 base, and 10 bases separated the two germline ends.

This clone was detected once. The gene calls are TRBV5-1 and TRBJ2-2; D is undetermined. Trimming pared 5 bases from V and 0 bases from J, leaving 14 bases between. This CDR3 is built from 16 residues. Germline V gene sequence: CDR1 SGHRS, CDR2 YFSETQ. The CDR3 is CASRIVAAPNTGELFF. The CDR3 DNA reads as TGCGCCAGCAGGATTGTGGCGGCCCCGAACACCGGGGAGCTGTTTTTT.

V and J are TRBV19 and TRBJ1-5; no definite D call. This CDR3 spans 14 amino acids. Germline assignment: CDR1 LNHDA and CDR2 SQIVND (reference sequence). With 6 bases removed from V and 0 bases from J, the gap between germline ends came to 9 bases. The CDR3 DNA reads as TGTGCCAGTAGGGACTTCTATAGCAATCAGCCCCAGCATTTT. Residues: CASRDFYSNQPQHF. The full variable domain, rest sourced from reference TRBV19 and TRBJ1-5, is DGGITQSPKYLFRKEGQNVTLSCEQNLNHDAMYWYRQDPGQGLRLIYYSQIVNDFQKGDIAEGYSVSREKKESFPLTVTSAQKNPTAFYLCASRDFYSNQPQHFGDGTRLSIL.

This sequence joins TRBV7-8 and TRBJ1-4; no clear D. The CDR3 loop spans 16 amino acids. Germline values: CDR1 SGHVS, CDR2 FQNEAQ. V lost 5 bases to trimming and J lost 0 bases, with 13 bases between them. The CDR3 is CASSAKSQATNEKLFF. The CDR3 DNA is TGTGCCAGCAGCGCCAAGTCCCAGGCAACTAATGAAAAACTGTTTTTT.

DNA of the CDR3: TGTGCCAGCGGTAGTAGGGAGGGAGGGTCCTATGGCTACACCTTC. This translates into CASGSREGGSYGYTF. The V gene is TRBV6-1, the J gene TRBJ1-2; D gene uncertain. Deletions cut 8 bases from V and 4 bases from J, with 20 bases between. CDR1 is MNHNS, CDR2 SASEGT, per germline. The CDR3 is 15 residues long.

V is TRBV30 and J is TRBJ1-2; D is undetermined. Germline assignment: CDR1 GTSNPN and CDR2 SVGIG (reference sequence). The CDR3 is made up of 14 amino acids. With 0 bases removed from V and 3 bases from J, the gap between germline ends came to 11 bases. The CDR3 DNA reads as TGTGCCTGGAGTGTTAGGAGACTCTACTATGGCTACACCTTC. Translated: CAWSVRRLYYGYTF.

The chain links TRBV7-2 to TRBJ2-2; perhaps TRBD2 as D (6 bases). There are 16 residues in the CDR3. Germline V lookup: CDR1 SGHTA, CDR2 FQGNSA. Trimming took off 8 bases at V and 2 bases at J, with 18 bases between the two ends. The CDR3 protein is CASPNPRGGNTGELFF. CDR3 bases: TGTGCCAGCCCCAACCCAAGGGGAGGAAACACCGGGGAGCTGTTTTTT.

Within the sample, this clone is medium-sized. CDR3 sequence (DNA): TGTGCCAGCAGTGAAGACGGTGGCTATGGCTACACCTTC. This translates into CASSEDGGYGYTF. The chain carries TRBV6-1 and TRBJ1-2; D uncertain. V lost 1 base to trimming and J lost 4 bases, with 7 bases between them. Germline CDR1 reads MNHNS; CDR2 reads SASEGT. This CDR3 comprises 13 residues.

The chain links TRBV6-1 to TRBJ2-7; D possibly corresponds to TRBD2 (6 bases). The CDR3 has 17 residues. The V end lost 1 base, the J end lost 2 bases, and 18 bases lay between the germline ends. The germline V gene has CDR1 MNHNS and CDR2 SASEGT. DNA for the CDR3: TGTGCCAGCAGTGAAGTGATGTGGGGGGATAGTACCTACGAGCAGTACTTC. It specifies CASSEVMWGDSTYEQYF.

The genes are TRBV18 and TRBJ2-1; 8 bases are a match to TRBD2. The junction had 2 bases not matched to a gene; V was cut back by 4 bases and J by 0 bases. The CDR3 has 15 residues. The germline CDR1 and CDR2 sequences are KGHSH and LQKENI. CDR3 sequence reads: CASSLTSGSYNEQFF. The CDR3 region has the DNA TGTGCCAGCTCACTTACTAGCGGCTCCTACAATGAGCAGTTCTTC.

This rearrangement joins TRBV18 to TRBJ1-3; no reliable D call. CDR1 and CDR2 (germline): KGHSH, LQKENI. The CDR3 is 12 residues long. V was trimmed by 2 bases and J by 8 bases, leaving 7 bases between them. CDR3 coding DNA: TGTGCCAGCTCACCAAATGCGGACACCATATATTTT. Translation: CASSPNADTIYF.

This chain joins TRBV5-4 and TRBJ1-1, with D uncertain. Trimming removed 6 bases at V and 1 base at J, with 13 bases between. In germline, CDR1 is SGHNT, CDR2 YYREEE (reference sequence). This CDR3 has 14 residues. CDR3 sequence reads: CASTRSGRNTEAFF. In nucleotides, the CDR3 is TGTGCCAGCACCCGAAGTGGCAGGAACACTGAAGCTTTCTTT.

This clone came up a few times. V is TRBV7-9 and J is TRBJ2-1; D may be TRBD2 (5 bases). The germline V and J ends were trimmed by 3 bases and 8 bases, with 8 bases remaining between them. CDR1 and CDR2 (germline): SEHNR, FQNEAQ (reference sequence). The CDR3 contains 12 residues. The CDR3, as DNA: TGTGCCAGCAGCTTTAGTAGCGATGAGCAGTTCTTC. This codes for CASSFSSDEQFF.

The chain joins TRBV18 to TRBJ2-4; 12 bases map to TRBD1. The CDR3 spans 17 residues. Trimming took 3 bases from V and 2 from J; bases not matched to a gene: 5. The germline V gene has CDR1 KGHSH and CDR2 LQKENI. CDR3 DNA: TGTGCCAGCTCACCGGGACAGGGGGCTGGAACCAAAAACATTCAGTACTTC. Its translation: CASSPGQGAGTKNIQYF. The whole variable domain, filled in from reference TRBV18 and TRBJ2-4, reads NAGVMQNPRHLVRRRGQEARLRCSPMKGHSHVYWYRQLPEEGLKFMVYLQKENIIDESGMPKERFSAEFPKEGPSILRIQQVVRGDSAAYFCASSPGQGAGTKNIQYFGAGTRLSVL.

This clone is deemed medium-sized (0.01 to 0.1%). The genes are TRBV5-6 and TRBJ2-4; possibly TRBD1 for D (6 bases). The CDR3 consists of 13 residues. Trimming cost V 0 bases and J 8 bases, with 9 bases left between them. The germline CDR1 and CDR2 sequences are SGHDT and YYEEEE. CDR3 region: CASSLVRQDIQYF. CDR3 coding DNA: TGTGCCAGCAGCTTGGTTAGACAGGACATTCAGTACTTC.